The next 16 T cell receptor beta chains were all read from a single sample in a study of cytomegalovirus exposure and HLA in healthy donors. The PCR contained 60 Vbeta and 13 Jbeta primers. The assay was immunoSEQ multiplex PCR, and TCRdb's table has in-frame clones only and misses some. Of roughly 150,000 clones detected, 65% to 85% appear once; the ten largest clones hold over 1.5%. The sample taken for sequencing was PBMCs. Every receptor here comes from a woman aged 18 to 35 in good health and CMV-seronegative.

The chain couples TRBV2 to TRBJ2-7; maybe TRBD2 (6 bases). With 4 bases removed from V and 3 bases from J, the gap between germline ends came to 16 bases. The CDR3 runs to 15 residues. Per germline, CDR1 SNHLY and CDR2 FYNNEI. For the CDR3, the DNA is TGTGCCAGCAGTGTCGGGGGAGTAGGTTTCTACGAGCAGTACTTC. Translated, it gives CASSVGGVGFYEQYF.

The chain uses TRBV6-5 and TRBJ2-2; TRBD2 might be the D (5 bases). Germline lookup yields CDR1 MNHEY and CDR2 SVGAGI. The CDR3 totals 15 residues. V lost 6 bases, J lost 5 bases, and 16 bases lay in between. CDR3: CASSPTERRTGELFF. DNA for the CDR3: TGTGCCAGCAGCCCCACCGAAAGGAGGACCGGGGAGCTGTTTTTT.

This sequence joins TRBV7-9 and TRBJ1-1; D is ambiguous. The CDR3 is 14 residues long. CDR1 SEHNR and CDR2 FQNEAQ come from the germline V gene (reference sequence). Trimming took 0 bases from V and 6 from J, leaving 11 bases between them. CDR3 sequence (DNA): TGTGCCAGCAGCTTAGCAAATTCGGAGGCTGAAGCTTTCTTT. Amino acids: CASSLANSEAEAFF.

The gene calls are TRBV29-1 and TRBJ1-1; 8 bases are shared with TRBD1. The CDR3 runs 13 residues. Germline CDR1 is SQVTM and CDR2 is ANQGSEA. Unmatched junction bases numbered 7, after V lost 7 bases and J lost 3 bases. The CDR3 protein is CSGRQGRDTEAFF. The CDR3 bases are TGCAGCGGACGACAGGGGAGGGACACTGAAGCTTTCTTT.

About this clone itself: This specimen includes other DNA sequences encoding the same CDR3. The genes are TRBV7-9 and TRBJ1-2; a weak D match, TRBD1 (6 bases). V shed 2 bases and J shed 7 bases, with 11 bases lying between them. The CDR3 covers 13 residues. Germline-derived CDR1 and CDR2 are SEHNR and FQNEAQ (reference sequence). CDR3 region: CASSLQGRGGYTF. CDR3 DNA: TGTGCCAGCAGCTTACAGGGGAGGGGTGGCTACACCTTC.

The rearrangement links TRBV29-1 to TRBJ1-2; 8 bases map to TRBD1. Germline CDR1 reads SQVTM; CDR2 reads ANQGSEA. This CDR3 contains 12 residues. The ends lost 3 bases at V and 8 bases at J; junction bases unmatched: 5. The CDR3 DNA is TGCAGCGTTGATGGACAGGGAAGAGGCTACACCTTC. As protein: CSVDGQGRGYTF.

The chain's CDR3 is CASSAGRVSYGYTF. CDR3 in DNA: TGTGCCAGCAGCGCAGGCAGGGTGAGCTATGGCTACACCTTC. J is TRBJ1-2 and V is TRBV5-5, with D possibly being TRBD1 (5 bases). V was clipped by 4 bases and J by 4 bases, with 14 bases between them. This CDR3 has 14 amino acids. CDR1 is SGHKS, CDR2 YYEKEE, per germline (reference sequence). The full variable domain, completed using reference TRBV5-5 and TRBJ1-2, is DAGVTQSPTHLIKTRGQQVTLRCSPISGHKSVSWYQQVLGQGPQFIFQYYEKEERGRGNFPDRFSARQFPNYSSELNVNALLLGDSALYLCASSAGRVSYGYTFGSGTRLTVV.

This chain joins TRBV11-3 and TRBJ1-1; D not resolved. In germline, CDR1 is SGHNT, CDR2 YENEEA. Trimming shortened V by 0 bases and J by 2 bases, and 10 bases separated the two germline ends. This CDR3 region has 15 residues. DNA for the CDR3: TGTGCCAGCAGCTTAGATGCCGGACTAAACACTGAAGCTTTCTTT. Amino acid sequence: CASSLDAGLNTEAFF.

The CDR3 here is CASSLGGLVANTGELFF. The CDR3 DNA reads TGTGCCAGCAGTTTAGGGGGACTAGTTGCGAACACCGGGGAGCTGTTTTTT. The chain has TRBV28 and TRBJ2-2, with TRBD2 matching 8 bases. The CDR3 is 17 amino acids. Germline assignment: CDR1 MDHEN and CDR2 SYDVKM. V lost 2 bases and J lost 0; bases outside the gene matches: 5.

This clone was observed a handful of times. CDR3 DNA: TGTGCCAGTAGTGACAGGGGCCGGACTGAAGCTTTCTTT. Translated: CASSDRGRTEAFF. The rearrangement joins TRBV19 to TRBJ1-1; 8 bases map to TRBD1. The CDR3 extends over 13 amino acids. V shed 5 bases, J shed 5 bases, and the junction held 4 bases outside the gene matches. From germline, CDR1 is LNHDA and CDR2 SQIVND (reference sequence).

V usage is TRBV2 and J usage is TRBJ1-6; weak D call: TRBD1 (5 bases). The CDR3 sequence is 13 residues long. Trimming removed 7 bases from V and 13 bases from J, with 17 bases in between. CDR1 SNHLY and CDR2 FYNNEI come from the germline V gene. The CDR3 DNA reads TGTGCCAGCACCCCGACAGACTTAAGGCCCCTCCACTTT. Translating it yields CASTPTDLRPLHF.

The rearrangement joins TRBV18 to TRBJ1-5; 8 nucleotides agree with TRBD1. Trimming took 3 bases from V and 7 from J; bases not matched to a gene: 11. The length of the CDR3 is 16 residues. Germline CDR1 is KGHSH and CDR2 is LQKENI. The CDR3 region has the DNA TGTGCCAGCTCACCGGCCGGGGGGAGGACAGGGCAGCCCCAGCATTTT. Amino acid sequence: CASSPAGGRTGQPQHF.

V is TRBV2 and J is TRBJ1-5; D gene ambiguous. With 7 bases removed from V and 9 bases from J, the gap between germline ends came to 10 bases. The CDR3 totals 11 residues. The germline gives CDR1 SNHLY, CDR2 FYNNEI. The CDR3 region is CASKGGGPQHF. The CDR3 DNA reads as TGTGCCAGCAAGGGAGGTGGGCCCCAGCATTTT.

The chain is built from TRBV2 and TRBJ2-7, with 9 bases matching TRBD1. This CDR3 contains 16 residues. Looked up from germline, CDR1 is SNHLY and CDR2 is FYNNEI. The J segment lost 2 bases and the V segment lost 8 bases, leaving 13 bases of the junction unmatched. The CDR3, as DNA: TGTGCCAGCGGTGCAGGGGTCGGGACAGGGACCTACGAGCAGTACTTC. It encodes CASGAGVGTGTYEQYF.

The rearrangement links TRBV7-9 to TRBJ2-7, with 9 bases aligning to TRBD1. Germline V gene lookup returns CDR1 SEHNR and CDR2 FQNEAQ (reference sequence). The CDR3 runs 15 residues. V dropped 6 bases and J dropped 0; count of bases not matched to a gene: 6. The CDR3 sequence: CASRSGTGTSYEQYF. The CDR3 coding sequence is TGTGCCAGCAGATCCGGGACAGGGACCTCCTACGAGCAGTACTTC.

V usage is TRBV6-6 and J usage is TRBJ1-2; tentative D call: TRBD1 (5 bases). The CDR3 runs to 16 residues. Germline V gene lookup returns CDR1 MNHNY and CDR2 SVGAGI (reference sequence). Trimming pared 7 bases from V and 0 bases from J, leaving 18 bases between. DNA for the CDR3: TGTGCCAGCACCCCTCGGGGGGAGTACGCTAACTATGGCTACACCTTC. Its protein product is CASTPRGEYANYGYTF.